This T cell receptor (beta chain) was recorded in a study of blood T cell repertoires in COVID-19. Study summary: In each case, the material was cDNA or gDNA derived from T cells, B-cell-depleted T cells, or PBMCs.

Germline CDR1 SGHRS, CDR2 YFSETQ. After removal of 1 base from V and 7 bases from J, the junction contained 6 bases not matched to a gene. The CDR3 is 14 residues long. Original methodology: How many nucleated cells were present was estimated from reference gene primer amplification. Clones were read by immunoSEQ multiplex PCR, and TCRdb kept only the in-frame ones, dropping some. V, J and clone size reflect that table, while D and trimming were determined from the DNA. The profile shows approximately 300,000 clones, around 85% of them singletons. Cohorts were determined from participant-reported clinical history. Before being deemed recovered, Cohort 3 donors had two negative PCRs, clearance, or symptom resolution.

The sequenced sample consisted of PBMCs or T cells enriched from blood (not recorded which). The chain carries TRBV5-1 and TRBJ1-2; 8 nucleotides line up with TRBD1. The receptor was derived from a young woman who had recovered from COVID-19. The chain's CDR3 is CASSLSDRVTGYTF. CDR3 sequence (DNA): TGCGCCAGCAGCTTGTCGGACAGGGTTACTGGCTACACCTTC.